The 29 T cell receptor beta chains below come from one sample, sequenced in a study of immune reconstitution after stem cell transplant in scleroderma. Each CDR3 protein gets one entry after TCRdb re-called the RT-PCR reads with MiXCR. The sample contains 1,500 to 2,500 distinct CDR3 sequences, less than 20% of which appear only once. The sample was taken before or after autologous hematopoietic stem cell transplantation (not recorded which). Receptor source: a female donor with systemic sclerosis.

This clonotype is medium-sized within its sample. The chain joins TRBV29-1 to TRBJ1-2; D not resolved. Germline V gene data show CDR1 as SQVTM and CDR2 as ANQGSEA. Trimming took off 4 bases at V and 3 bases at J, with 6 bases between the two ends. The CDR3 covers 11 residues. The CDR3 DNA follows: TGCAGCGTTGTAGTTGACTATGGCTACACCTTC. Translated, it gives CSVVVDYGYTF. The full variable domain, rest sourced from reference TRBV29-1 and TRBJ1-2, is SAVISQKPSRDICQRGTSLTIQCQVDSQVTMMFWYRQQPGQSLTLIATANQGSEATYESGFVIDKFPISRPNLTFSTLTVSNMSPEDSSIYLCSVVVDYGYTFGSGTRLTVV.

The chain couples TRBV19 to TRBJ1-5, with D possibly TRBD1 on 5 matching bases. V was shortened by 3 bases and J by 0 bases, with 12 bases between the two germline ends. Germline V lookup: CDR1 LNHDA, CDR2 SQIVND (reference sequence). This CDR3 is built from 16 residues. The CDR3 loop is CASSIRGTYSNQPQHF. The CDR3 nucleotides are TGTGCCAGTAGTATTCGCGGGACCTATAGCAATCAGCCCCAGCATTTT.

By its share, this clonotype is medium-sized. This chain links TRBV5-1 with TRBJ2-1, with no clear D. The V and J ends lost 1 base and 9 bases respectively, with 11 bases between them. The CDR3 runs 13 residues. The V gene's germline CDR1 is SGHRS and CDR2 YFSETQ. Here the CDR3 DNA reads TGCGCCAGCAGCTTGAACCCAAGGAGTGAGCAGTTCTTC. Its translation is CASSLNPRSEQFF.

This clonotype rates as medium-sized (0.01 to 0.1%). The rearrangement links TRBV12-3 or TRBV12-4 to TRBJ2-3; D unclear. The CDR3 has 13 residues. V gave up 6 bases and J gave up 9 bases, with 16 bases separating them. The CDR3 DNA is TGTGCCAGCAGGCTTGGCGCGGTGGACACGCAGTATTTT. This gives the protein CASRLGAVDTQYF.

This clonotype is medium-sized within its sample. The gene calls are TRBV7-8 and TRBJ2-1; D may be TRBD1 (5 bases). The CDR3 runs to 13 residues. CDR1 and CDR2 from the germline V gene are SGHVS and FQNEAQ. Trimming took off 4 bases at V and 7 bases at J, with 11 bases between the two ends. The CDR3 is CASSSDRMNEQFF. CDR3 bases: TGTGCCAGCAGCTCCGACAGAATGAATGAGCAGTTCTTC.

This clonotype is medium-sized. The chain employs TRBV5-1 and TRBJ1-1, with no clear D. Germline V gives CDR1 SGHRS, CDR2 YFSETQ. The CDR3 extends over 13 amino acids. The ends were cut back, 0 bases at V and 2 bases at J, with 5 bases in the middle. This CDR3 is CASSLDSNTEAFF. CDR3 nucleotide sequence: TGCGCCAGCAGCTTGGATTCCAACACTGAAGCTTTCTTT.

V usage is TRBV7-2 and J usage is TRBJ2-7; a possible D gene is TRBD1 (7 bases). Germline V lookup: CDR1 SGHTA, CDR2 FQGNSA. The CDR3 length is 14 residues. V dropped 4 bases and J dropped 5 bases, with 15 bases sitting between them. The CDR3 bases are TGTGCCAGCAGCTCCGCGGGACAGTCCCACGAGCAGTACTTC. Translating it yields CASSSAGQSHEQYF.

By share, this clonotype ranks as large. The genes are TRBV20-1 and TRBJ1-2; unclear D gene. The CDR3 runs 14 residues. CDR1 DFQATT and CDR2 SNEGSKA come from the germline V gene (reference sequence). Trimming removed 1 base at V and 2 bases at J, with 11 bases between. CDR3 sequence (DNA): TGCAGTGCTAGAGGGGTGGGAGAAAACTATGGCTACACCTTC. Its translation: CSARGVGENYGYTF.

The chain uses TRBV28 and TRBJ2-3; no clear D gene. Germline V gene lookup returns CDR1 MDHEN and CDR2 SYDVKM. Trimming removed 3 bases at V and 4 bases at J, with 8 bases between. The CDR3 has 13 amino acids. CDR3 sequence reads: CASSFHPADTQYF. CDR3 nucleotides: TGTGCCAGCAGTTTTCATCCGGCAGATACGCAGTATTTT.

By share of the sample, this clonotype is medium-sized. This chain connects TRBV5-1 to TRBJ1-2; D may be TRBD1 (6 bases). The V gene lost 4 bases and the J gene lost 2 bases, with 18 bases spanning the gap. Germline-derived CDR1 and CDR2 are SGHRS and YFSETQ. The CDR3 contains 16 residues. CDR3 sequence reads: CASSKGTSDVNYGYTF. The CDR3 nucleotides are TGCGCCAGCAGCAAGGGGACATCCGATGTGAACTATGGCTACACCTTC.

This clonotype is categorized as medium-sized. The V gene is TRBV6-5, the J gene TRBJ1-6, with D perhaps TRBD1 (5 bases). The ends were cut back, 4 bases at V and 5 bases at J, with 9 bases in the middle. Germline-derived CDR1 and CDR2 are MNHEY and SVGAGI. The CDR3 runs 14 residues. The CDR3 nucleotides are TGTGCCAGCAGTTTCGGACAAAATAATTCACCCCTCCACTTT. It yields the protein CASSFGQNNSPLHF.

By proportion, this clonotype is medium-sized. The rearrangement joins TRBV28 to TRBJ1-1; D call uncertain. V was shortened by 7 bases and J by 0 bases, with 12 bases between the two germline ends. The CDR3 length is 14 residues. The V gene's germline CDR1 is MDHEN and CDR2 SYDVKM. The CDR3 protein is CASIPDGMNTEAFF. CDR3 coding DNA: TGTGCCAGCATCCCGGACGGGATGAACACTGAAGCTTTCTTT.

This clonotype was seen only a few times. J is TRBJ1-1 and V is TRBV5-1; D is unresolved. This CDR3 contains 11 residues. V was trimmed by 0 bases and J by 8 bases, leaving 5 bases between them. Germline lookup yields CDR1 SGHRS and CDR2 YFSETQ. The chain's CDR3 is CASSLGYEAFF. The CDR3 DNA reads as TGCGCCAGCAGCTTGGGGTACGAAGCTTTCTTT.

This clonotype is large. The chain recombines TRBV20-1 with TRBJ1-3, with unresolved D. Between the trimmed V and J ends, which lost 6 bases and 0 bases, there was a span of 15 bases. Germline loops: CDR1 DFQATT, CDR2 SNEGSKA (reference sequence). This CDR3 spans 15 amino acids. CDR3 sequence (DNA): TGCAGTGCCGGCGGAGGTCCGAGCTCTGGAAACACCATATATTTT. This codes for CSAGGGPSSGNTIYF.

The chain carries TRBV12-3 or TRBV12-4 and TRBJ1-1; D not resolved. V was trimmed by 3 bases and J by 0 bases, leaving 8 bases between them. The CDR3 sequence is 14 residues long. CDR3 nucleotides: TGTGCCAGCAGTTTGTATGGGCTGAACACTGAAGCTTTCTTT. Encoded protein: CASSLYGLNTEAFF.

This clonotype is medium-sized (0.01 to 0.1%) in the sample. J is TRBJ1-1 and V is TRBV29-1; TRBD1 matches at 7 bases. Germline V gives CDR1 SQVTM, CDR2 ANQGSEA. Losses at the gene ends were 8 bases for V and 8 bases for J; bases not matched to a gene: 8. This CDR3 is built from 11 residues. In nucleotides, the CDR3 is TGCAGCACAGCTGAGGGACAGGAAGCTTTCTTT. Protein sequence: CSTAEGQEAFF.

In its sample, this clonotype ranks as medium-sized. The chain employs TRBV6-6 and TRBJ1-2; TRBD1 is a possible D gene (6 bases). The CDR3 runs 18 residues. V lost 6 bases and J 0 bases, leaving 23 bases between the germline ends. Germline CDR1 and CDR2: MNHNY and SVGAGI (reference sequence). This CDR3 reads CASSPIFRDTSPNYGYTF. DNA for the CDR3: TGTGCCAGCAGCCCTATCTTCCGGGACACCAGCCCTAACTATGGCTACACCTTC.

The chain carries TRBV6-5 and TRBJ1-2; 7 bases fit TRBD1. The J segment lost 4 bases and the V segment lost 6 bases, leaving 5 bases of the junction unmatched. Germline loops: CDR1 MNHEY, CDR2 SVGAGI. The CDR3 totals 13 residues. The CDR3 loop is CASRDRDSYGYTF. The CDR3 DNA sequence: TGTGCCAGCAGGGACCGGGACAGCTATGGCTACACCTTC.

By share, this clonotype ranks as medium-sized. This chain links TRBV13 with TRBJ2-3, with 12 bases fitting TRBD2. The CDR3 covers 16 residues. Germline CDR1 is PRHDT and CDR2 is FYEKMQ (reference sequence). Trimming removed 2 bases from V and 6 bases from J; junction bases left unmatched: 6. CDR3 bases: TGTGCCAGCAGCTTAAGGGCTAGCGGGGGGGCCGATACGCAGTATTTT. Amino acid sequence: CASSLRASGGADTQYF.

This clonotype was seen more than once but under ten times. The rearrangement links TRBV6-2 or TRBV6-3 to TRBJ1-1, with D possibly TRBD1 on 6 matching bases. The CDR3 is made up of 17 amino acids. In germline, CDR1 is MNHEY, CDR2 SVGEGT. V was trimmed by 2 bases and J by 3 bases, leaving 19 bases between them. As DNA, the CDR3 is TGTGCCAGCAGTTACGATCGCCCAGGGGTTAAGGACACTGAAGCTTTCTTT. Protein sequence: CASSYDRPGVKDTEAFF.

By share, this clonotype ranks as medium-sized. The chain carries TRBV2 and TRBJ2-7, with 7 positions matching TRBD1. Germline V lookup: CDR1 SNHLY, CDR2 FYNNEI. V gave up 5 bases and J gave up 5 bases; unmatched junction bases: 6. The CDR3 loop spans 13 amino acids. CDR3 sequence reads: CASSLDRANEQYF. CDR3 nucleotides: TGTGCCAGCAGTCTCGACAGGGCAAACGAGCAGTACTTC. Full variable domain (remainder filled in from reference TRBV2 and TRBJ2-7): EPEVTQTPSHQVTQMGQEVILRCVPISNHLYFYWYRQILGQKVEFLVSFYNNEISEKSEIFDDQFSVERPDGSNFTLKIRSTKLEDSAMYFCASSLDRANEQYFGPGTRLTVT.

This clonotype appeared a few times. The V gene is TRBV19, the J gene TRBJ1-1; 9 nucleotides agree with TRBD1. Trimming at V came to 5 bases and at J to 3 bases, leaving 4 bases not matched to a gene. CDR3 length: 14 residues. Germline V gives CDR1 LNHDA, CDR2 SQIVND (reference sequence). CDR3 nucleotide sequence: TGTGCCAGTAGTGCGTGGACAGGGGACACTGAAGCTTTCTTT. It yields the protein CASSAWTGDTEAFF.

Relative to its sample, this clonotype is medium-sized. The genes are TRBV11-2 and TRBJ2-1, with TRBD1 as a possible D gene (6 bases). V was pared by 4 bases and J by 4 bases, with 17 bases between. Germline-derived CDR1 and CDR2 are SGHAT and FQNNGV. This CDR3 has 16 residues. CDR3 sequence (DNA): TGTGCCAGCAGCTATTTAGCCGGACAGACTTACAATGAGCAGTTCTTC. Translating gives CASSYLAGQTYNEQFF.

Sample share makes this clonotype medium-sized. J is TRBJ1-3 and V is TRBV13; D is ambiguous. This CDR3 is 14 amino acids long. The germline V gene encodes CDR1 PRHDT and CDR2 FYEKMQ (reference sequence). The germline V and J ends were trimmed by 4 bases and 4 bases, with 11 bases remaining between them. CDR3: CASSYDMDGNTIYF. CDR3 nucleotides: TGTGCCAGCAGCTACGACATGGACGGAAACACCATATATTTT.

This clonotype is classed as medium-sized (0.01 to 0.1%). The chain uses TRBV29-1 and TRBJ1-4, with D uncertain. The CDR3 has 14 residues. Germline V gene lookup returns CDR1 SQVTM and CDR2 ANQGSEA. CDR3 sequence: CTILRRGEGEKLFF. In DNA, the CDR3 is TGCACCATCTTACGGCGCGGGGAGGGAGAAAAACTGTTTTTT.

Sample share makes this clonotype medium-sized. This sequence joins TRBV20-1 and TRBJ2-3; the match to TRBD2 covers 8 bases. Per germline, CDR1 DFQATT and CDR2 SNEGSKA (reference sequence). The trim removed 0 bases at V and 2 bases at J, leaving 7 bases unmatched. The CDR3 length is 16 residues. The DNA for the CDR3 is TGCAGTGCTAGAGAGGCGGGGGGTACCTCCACAGATACGCAGTATTTT. This codes for CSAREAGGTSTDTQYF.

This clonotype was seen more than once but under ten times. The chain joins TRBV7-9 to TRBJ1-4, with D tentatively TRBD1 (5 bases). Trimming stripped 5 bases from V and 5 bases from J, with 9 bases between. Germline V gives CDR1 SEHNR, CDR2 FQNEAQ (reference sequence). The CDR3 spans 13 residues. CDR3 nucleotide sequence: TGTGCCAGCAGCCGACAGATGAATGAAAAACTGTTTTTT. Its translation: CASSRQMNEKLFF.

By share, this clonotype counts as medium-sized. The gene calls are TRBV6-2 or TRBV6-3 and TRBJ2-1; the D gene is possibly TRBD2 (7 bases). Germline V gives CDR1 MNHEY, CDR2 SVGEGT. V was cut by 6 bases and J by 8 bases, with 20 bases left in between. The length of the CDR3 is 15 residues. CDR3 region: CASRRGGPFVDEQFF. CDR3 DNA sequence: TGTGCCAGCAGGAGGGGGGGCCCCTTTGTCGATGAGCAGTTCTTC.

The CDR3, as DNA: TGTGCCAGCAGCTTAGTTGGGACTAGCGGGAGTAATGGCAATGAGCAGTTCTTC. Its translation is CASSLVGTSGSNGNEQFF. The chain carries TRBV7-3 and TRBJ2-1; the match to TRBD2 covers 14 bases. Germline values: CDR1 SGHTA, CDR2 FQGTGA. The CDR3 extends over 18 amino acids. Germline trimming cut 2 bases from V and 6 bases from J; bases unmatched to any gene: 9.